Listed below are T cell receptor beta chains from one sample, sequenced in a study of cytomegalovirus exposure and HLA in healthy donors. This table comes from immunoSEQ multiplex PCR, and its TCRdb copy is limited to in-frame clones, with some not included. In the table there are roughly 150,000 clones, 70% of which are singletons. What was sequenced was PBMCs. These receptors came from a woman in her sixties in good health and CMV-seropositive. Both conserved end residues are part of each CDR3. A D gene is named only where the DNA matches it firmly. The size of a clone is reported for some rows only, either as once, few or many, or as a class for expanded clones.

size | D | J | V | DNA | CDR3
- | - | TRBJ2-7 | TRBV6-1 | TGTGCCAGCAGTGAACGGACAGCCTACGAGCAGTACTTC | CASSERTAYEQYF
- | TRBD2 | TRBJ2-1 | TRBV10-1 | TGCGCCAGCAGTGAGAGCGGGATAGCGGGAGTTGATGAGCAGCTCTTC | CASSESGIAGVDEQLF
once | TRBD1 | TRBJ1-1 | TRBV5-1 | TGCGCCAGCAGACCGACAGGGGGTAACACTGAAGCTTTCTTT | CASRPTGGNTEAFF
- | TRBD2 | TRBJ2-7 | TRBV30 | TGTGCCTGGAGTGAGAGCGGGAGAAGACGTGAGCAGTACTTC | CAWSESGRRREQYF
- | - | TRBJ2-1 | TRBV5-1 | TGCGCCAGCAGCTTGGAACAGGCCGGTGAGCAGTTCTTC | CASSLEQAGEQFF
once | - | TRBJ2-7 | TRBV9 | TGTGCCAGCAGCGTAGGCCACTCAGGGCCGGGCGAGCAGTACTTC | CASSVGHSGPGEQYF
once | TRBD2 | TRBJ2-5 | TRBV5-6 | TGTGCCAGCAACCCGACGGGACTAGCGGGAGAAGAGACCCAGTACTTC | CASNPTGLAGEETQYF
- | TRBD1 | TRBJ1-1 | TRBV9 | TGTGCCAGCAGCGGCTTCACAGGGGTGAACACTGAAGCTTTCTTT | CASSGFTGVNTEAFF
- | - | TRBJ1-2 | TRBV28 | TGTGCCAGCAGTTCCCCGGGGGGAAGTATAGAGTATGGCTACACCTTC | CASSSPGGSIEYGYTF
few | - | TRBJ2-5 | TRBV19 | TGTGCCAGTAGTATAGGGACTGAGACCCAGTACTTC | CASSIGTETQYF
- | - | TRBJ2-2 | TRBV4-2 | TGTGCCAGCAGCCCCGGGGAGGGGGCGAACACCGGGGAGCTGTTTTTT | CASSPGEGANTGELFF
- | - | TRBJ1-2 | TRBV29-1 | TGCAGCGGGACCACGGGGGGGATGGACTATGGCTACACCTTC | CSGTTGGMDYGYTF
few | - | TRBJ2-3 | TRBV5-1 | TGCGCCAGCAGCTTCAGGCAGGGCGTCACAGATACGCAGTATTTT | CASSFRQGVTDTQYF
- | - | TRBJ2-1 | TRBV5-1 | TGCGCCAGCAGTTTGCAGGGCGGTAATGAGCAGTTCTTC | CASSLQGGNEQFF
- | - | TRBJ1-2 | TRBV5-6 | TGTGCCAGCACGGGGGGCGCTTTCCCTTCTAACTATGGCTACACCTTC | CASTGGAFPSNYGYTF
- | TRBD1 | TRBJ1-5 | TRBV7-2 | TGTGCCAGCAGCTGGACAGGGTATCAGCCCCAGCATTTT | CASSWTGYQPQHF
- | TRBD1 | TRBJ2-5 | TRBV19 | TGTGCCAGTAGTCCCCGGACAGGGGGTTGGGAGACCCAGTACTTC | CASSPRTGGWETQYF
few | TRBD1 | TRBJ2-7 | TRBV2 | TGTGCCAGCAGTAGGGACAGGGGTCGGTACGAGCAGTACTTC | CASSRDRGRYEQYF
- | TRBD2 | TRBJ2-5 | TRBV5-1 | TGCGCCAGCAGCTGGACTCAAGCGGGAGCGGAGACCCAGTACTTC | CASSWTQAGAETQYF
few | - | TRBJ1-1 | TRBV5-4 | TGTGCCAGCAGCGGGAGAATGGGGAACACTGAAGCTTTCTTT | CASSGRMGNTEAFF
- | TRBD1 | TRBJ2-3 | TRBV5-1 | TGCGCCAGCAGCTTGGGACAGGGCATCGCAGATACGCAGTATTTT | CASSLGQGIADTQYF
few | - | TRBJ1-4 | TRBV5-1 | TGCGCCAGCAGCCCAGGGGAAGTGGCCCCTAATGAAAAACTGTTTTTT | CASSPGEVAPNEKLFF
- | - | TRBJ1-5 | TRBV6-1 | TGTGCCAGCAGTGAAGGTGAGCAGCCCCAGCATTTT | CASSEGEQPQHF
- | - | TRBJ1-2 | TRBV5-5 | TGTGCCAGCAGCGCGGACTATCCTGGCTACACCTTC | CASSADYPGYTF
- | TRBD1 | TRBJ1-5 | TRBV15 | TGTGCCACCAGCAGAGGACAGGGGGTCAGGCAGCCCCAGCATTTT | CATSRGQGVRQPQHF
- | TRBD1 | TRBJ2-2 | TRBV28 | TGTGCCAGCAGGGGGCCTGGGACAGGGTCCGGGGAGCTGTTTTTT | CASRGPGTGSGELFF
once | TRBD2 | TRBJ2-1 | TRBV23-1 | TGCGCCAGCAGTCCCTCGGGGGGGAGCTCCTACAATGAGCAGTTCTTC | CASSPSGGSSYNEQFF
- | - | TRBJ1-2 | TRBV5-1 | TGCGCCAGCAGCCGCGACACCCCAAACTATGGCTACACCTTC | CASSRDTPNYGYTF
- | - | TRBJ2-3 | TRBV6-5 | TGTGCCAGCAGTTACGCCCGGGACACTCCGCAGTATTTT | CASSYARDTPQYF
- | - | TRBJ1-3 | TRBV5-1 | TGCGCCAGCAGCCCGGGGACACCTGTGGGTGACACCATATATTTT | CASSPGTPVGDTIYF
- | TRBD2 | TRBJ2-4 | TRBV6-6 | TGTGCCAGCAGTTACTCATCCAGCGGGAGCAACATTCAGTACTTC | CASSYSSSGSNIQYF
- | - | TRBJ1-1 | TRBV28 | TGTGCCAGCAGTTATGCCAGGGACACTGAAGCTTTCTTT | CASSYARDTEAFF
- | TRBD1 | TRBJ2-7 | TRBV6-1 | TGTGCCACCCGGGACAGGGGACCCTACGAGCAGTACTTC | CATRDRGPYEQYF
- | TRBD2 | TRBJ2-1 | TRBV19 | TGTGCCAGTAGTATTGGACTAGCGAGTGATGAGCAGTTCTTC | CASSIGLASDEQFF
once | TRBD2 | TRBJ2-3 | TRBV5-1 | TGCGCCAGCAGCTTCAGCGGGGTTGGGACAGATACGCAGTATTTT | CASSFSGVGTDTQYF